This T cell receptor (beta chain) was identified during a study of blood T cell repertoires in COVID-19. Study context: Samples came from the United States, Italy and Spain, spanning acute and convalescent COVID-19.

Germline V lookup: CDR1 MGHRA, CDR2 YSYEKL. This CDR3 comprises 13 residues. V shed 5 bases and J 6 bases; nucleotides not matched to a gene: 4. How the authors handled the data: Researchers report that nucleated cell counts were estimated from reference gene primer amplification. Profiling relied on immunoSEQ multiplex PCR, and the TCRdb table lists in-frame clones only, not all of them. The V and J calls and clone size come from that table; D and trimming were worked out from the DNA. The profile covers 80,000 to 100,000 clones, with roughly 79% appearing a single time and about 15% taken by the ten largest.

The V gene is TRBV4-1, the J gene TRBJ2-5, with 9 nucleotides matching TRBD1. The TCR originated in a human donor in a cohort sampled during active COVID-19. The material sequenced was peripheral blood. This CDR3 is CASSATGGQTQYF. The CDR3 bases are TGCGCCAGCAGCGCCACAGGGGGCCAGACCCAGTACTTC.